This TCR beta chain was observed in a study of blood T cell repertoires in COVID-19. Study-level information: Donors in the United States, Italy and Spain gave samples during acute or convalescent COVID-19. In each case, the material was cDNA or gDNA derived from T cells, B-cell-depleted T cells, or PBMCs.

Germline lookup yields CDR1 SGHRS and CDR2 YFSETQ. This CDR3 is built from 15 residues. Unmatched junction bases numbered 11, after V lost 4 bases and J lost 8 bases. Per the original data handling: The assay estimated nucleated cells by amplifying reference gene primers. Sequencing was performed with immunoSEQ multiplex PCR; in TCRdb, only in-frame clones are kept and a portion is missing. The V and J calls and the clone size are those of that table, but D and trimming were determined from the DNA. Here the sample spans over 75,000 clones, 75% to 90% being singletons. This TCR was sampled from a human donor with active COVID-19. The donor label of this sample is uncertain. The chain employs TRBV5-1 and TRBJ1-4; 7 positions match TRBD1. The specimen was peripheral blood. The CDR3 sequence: CASSLTGALGEKLFF. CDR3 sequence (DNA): TGCGCCAGCAGCCTCACAGGGGCCCTAGGGGAAAAACTGTTTTTT. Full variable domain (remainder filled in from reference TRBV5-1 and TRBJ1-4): KAGVTQTPRYLIKTRGQQVTLSCSPISGHRSVSWYQQTPGQGLQFLFEYFSETQRNKGNFPGRFSGRQFSNSRSEMNVSTLELGDSALYLCASSLTGALGEKLFFGSGTQLSVL.